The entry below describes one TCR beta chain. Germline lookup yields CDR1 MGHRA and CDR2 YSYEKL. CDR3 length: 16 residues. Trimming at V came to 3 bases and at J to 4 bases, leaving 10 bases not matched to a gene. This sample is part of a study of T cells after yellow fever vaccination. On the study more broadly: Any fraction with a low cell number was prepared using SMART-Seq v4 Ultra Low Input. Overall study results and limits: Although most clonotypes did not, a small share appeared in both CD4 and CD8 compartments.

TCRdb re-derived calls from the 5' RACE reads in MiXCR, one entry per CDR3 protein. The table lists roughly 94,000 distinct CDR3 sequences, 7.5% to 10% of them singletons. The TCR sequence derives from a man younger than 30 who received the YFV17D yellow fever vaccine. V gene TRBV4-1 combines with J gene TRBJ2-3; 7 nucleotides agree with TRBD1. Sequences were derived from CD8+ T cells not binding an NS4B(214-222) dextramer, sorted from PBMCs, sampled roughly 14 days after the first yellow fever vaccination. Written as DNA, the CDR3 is TGCGCCAGCAGCCAGGAGACAGGGACCCTCGCAGATACGCAGTATTTT. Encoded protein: CASSQETGTLADTQYF.